This T cell receptor beta chain derives from a study of T cell responses to AZD1222 COVID-19 vaccine. The junction had 8 bases not matched to a gene; V was cut back by 5 bases and J by 7 bases. The CDR3 runs to 16 residues. Germline values: CDR1 SGHVS, CDR2 FQNEAQ. This clone occurred a few times. The sample contains more than one DNA sequence encoding this CDR3. Data came from immunoSEQ multiplex PCR; TCRdb stores just in-frame clones and leaves some out. Among 150,000 or so clones listed, more than 85% were seen once. The material was peripheral blood, obtained on day 0 of AZD1222 vaccination. The rearrangement uses TRBV7-8 and TRBJ1-6; 10 nucleotides align to TRBD1. The source of this sequence is an adult in good health. CDR3 residues: CASSPTGGRGNSPLHF. CDR3 sequence (DNA): TGTGCCAGCAGCCCGACAGGGGGCCGGGGAAATTCACCCCTCCACTTT.